The 29 T cell receptor beta chains reported below all come from one sample, sequenced in a study of cytomegalovirus exposure and HLA in healthy donors. PCR involved 60 Vbeta and 13 Jbeta primers. Only in-frame clones appear in the TCRdb table, and some are missing; sequencing was by immunoSEQ multiplex PCR. This table holds about 110,000 clones, around 62% found once. The source material was PBMCs. Every receptor here comes from a man younger than 45 in good health and CMV-seropositive.

The chain uses TRBV5-1 and TRBJ2-1; 8 bases match TRBD2. The germline V gene encodes CDR1 SGHRS and CDR2 YFSETQ. V trimming: 4 bases; J trimming: 7 bases; junction bases outside the gene matches: 7. The CDR3 is 14 amino acids. CDR3 in amino acids: CASSPGPGGNEQFF. The CDR3 DNA reads TGCGCCAGCAGCCCCGGCCCGGGGGGGAATGAGCAGTTCTTC. The complete variable domain, with remaining parts taken from reference TRBV5-1 and TRBJ2-1, reads KAGVTQTPRYLIKTRGQQVTLSCSPISGHRSVSWYQQTPGQGLQFLFEYFSETQRNKGNFPGRFSGRQFSNSRSEMNVSTLELGDSALYLCASSPGPGGNEQFFGPGTRLTVL.

The chain recombines TRBV30 with TRBJ1-4; no definite D call. V lost 4 bases and J 11 bases, leaving 14 bases between the germline ends. CDR3 length: 12 amino acids. CDR1 and CDR2 (germline): GTSNPN, SVGIG (reference sequence). The CDR3 sequence: CAWTYGRGKLFF. The CDR3 bases are TGTGCCTGGACCTACGGGAGAGGGAAACTGTTTTTT.

V gene TRBV27 combines with J gene TRBJ2-7, with D maybe TRBD1 (6 bases). CDR3 length: 16 residues. From germline, CDR1 is MNHEY and CDR2 SMNVEV (reference sequence). The V and J ends lost 0 bases and 6 bases respectively, with 18 bases between them. CDR3: CASSLSKSQTGPEQYF. The CDR3 DNA sequence: TGTGCCAGCAGTTTATCCAAGAGTCAGACAGGACCCGAGCAGTACTTC.

V gene TRBV19 combines with J gene TRBJ1-1, with TRBD1 as a possible D gene (6 bases). Germline V gene data show CDR1 as LNHDA and CDR2 as SQIVND (reference sequence). V lost 6 bases to trimming and J lost 3 bases, with 11 bases between them. This CDR3 is built from 13 residues. The CDR3 reads CASRDSPDTEAFF. The CDR3 coding sequence is TGTGCCAGTAGGGACAGCCCGGACACTGAAGCTTTCTTT.

In its sample, this clone was seen a few times. The chain employs TRBV7-9 and TRBJ2-7; TRBD2 aligns across 11 bases. V lost 5 bases, J lost 6 bases, and 6 bases stayed unmatched. Per the germline V gene, CDR1 is SEHNR and CDR2 is FQNEAQ (reference sequence). The CDR3 is 14 residues long. The CDR3 is CASSRIAGGLEQYF. CDR3 coding DNA: TGTGCCAGCAGCCGTATAGCGGGGGGGCTCGAGCAGTACTTC. Based on the CDR3 plus reference TRBV7-9 and TRBJ2-7, the full variable domain is DTGVSQNPRHKITKRGQNVTFRCDPISEHNRLYWYRQTLGQGPEFLTYFQNEAQLEKSRLLSDRFSAERPKGSFSTLEIQRTEQGDSAMYLCASSRIAGGLEQYFGPGTRLTVT.

The chain recombines TRBV11-3 with TRBJ1-1, with D possibly being TRBD1 (5 bases). CDR1 is SGHNT and CDR2 is YENEEA in the germline V gene. V was pared by 2 bases and J by 8 bases, with 12 bases between. The CDR3 consists of 13 residues. The CDR3 coding sequence is TGTGCCAGCAGCTTACTATGGACAAACGAAGCTTTCTTT. Translation: CASSLLWTNEAFF.

The J gene is TRBJ1-4, the V gene TRBV10-3; D gene unclear. V was shortened by 2 bases and J by 8 bases, with 9 bases between the two germline ends. The CDR3 has 13 residues. CDR1 ENHRY and CDR2 SYGVKD come from the germline V gene. In DNA, the CDR3 is TGTGCCATCAGTGAGATGGAGAGAGAAAAACTGTTTTTT. This codes for CAISEMEREKLFF.

The chain couples TRBV5-1 to TRBJ2-7; 7 nucleotides line up with TRBD2. This CDR3 has 12 residues. Looked up from germline, CDR1 is SGHRS and CDR2 is YFSETQ. After removal of 5 bases from V and 3 bases from J, the junction contained 2 bases not matched to a gene. CDR3 sequence (DNA): TGCGCCAGCAGGGCGGGGGTCTACGAGCAGTACTTC. This gives the protein CASRAGVYEQYF.

V and J are TRBV6-5 and TRBJ2-1, with 8 bases aligning to TRBD2. The CDR3 has 13 amino acids. With 8 bases clipped from V and 5 bases from J, the junction kept 5 bases outside the gene matches. Germline V lookup: CDR1 MNHEY, CDR2 SVGAGI. The CDR3 reads CASSGGAHNEQFF. In DNA, the CDR3 is TGTGCCAGCTCCGGGGGGGCCCACAATGAGCAGTTCTTC.

CDR3 protein: CASSLDSFYGYTF. CDR3 DNA: TGCGCCAGCAGCTTGGACAGCTTTTATGGCTACACCTTC. The chain combines TRBV5-1 with TRBJ1-2; unclear D gene. The CDR3 consists of 13 residues. Looked up from germline, CDR1 is SGHRS and CDR2 is YFSETQ. V gave up 0 bases and J gave up 5 bases, with 8 bases separating them. Drawing the rest from reference TRBV5-1 and TRBJ1-2, the complete variable domain is KAGVTQTPRYLIKTRGQQVTLSCSPISGHRSVSWYQQTPGQGLQFLFEYFSETQRNKGNFPGRFSGRQFSNSRSEMNVSTLELGDSALYLCASSLDSFYGYTFGSGTRLTVV.

This chain connects TRBV7-8 to TRBJ1-1, with 7 bases that match TRBD1. The CDR3 runs 14 residues. Per germline, CDR1 SGHVS and CDR2 FQNEAQ. After removal of 4 bases from V and 9 bases from J, the junction contained 11 bases not matched to a gene. CDR3 in DNA: TGTGCCAGCAGCTCTAATTCCGGGACAGTAAAAGCTTTCTTT. Protein product: CASSSNSGTVKAFF.

The chain carries TRBV19 and TRBJ1-1; D unclear. V was trimmed by 7 bases and J by 0 bases, leaving 9 bases between them. CDR1 LNHDA and CDR2 SQIVND come from the germline V gene (reference sequence). The CDR3 is 13 amino acids. CDR3 sequence reads: CASKNEMNTEAFF. The CDR3 DNA sequence: TGTGCCAGTAAAAATGAGATGAACACTGAAGCTTTCTTT. The whole variable domain, remainder taken from reference TRBV19 and TRBJ1-1, is DGGITQSPKYLFRKEGQNVTLSCEQNLNHDAMYWYRQDPGQGLRLIYYSQIVNDFQKGDIAEGYSVSREKKESFPLTVTSAQKNPTAFYLCASKNEMNTEAFFGQGTRLTVV.

A few counts support this clone. V gene TRBV30 combines with J gene TRBJ2-7, with D possibly TRBD1 on 6 matching bases. Per germline, CDR1 GTSNPN and CDR2 SVGIG (reference sequence). The length of the CDR3 is 14 residues. With 2 bases removed from V and 2 bases from J, the gap between germline ends came to 13 bases. In nucleotides, the CDR3 is TGTGCCTGGAGTCTGAAAGGGACAACCTACGAGCAGTACTTC. Protein sequence: CAWSLKGTTYEQYF.

This chain connects TRBV6-1 to TRBJ2-1; weak D call: TRBD2 (6 bases). The CDR3 consists of 15 residues. V lost 7 bases, J lost 3 bases, and 16 bases lay in between. Per germline, CDR1 MNHNS and CDR2 SASEGT. The CDR3 DNA reads as TGTGCCAGCACCCTTTGGGGGGACGGCTACAATGAGCAGTTCTTC. Its translation is CASTLWGDGYNEQFF.

This clone has just a few counts. The J gene is TRBJ1-4, the V gene TRBV7-9; 10 bases align to TRBD1. CDR3 length equals 14 residues. The V gene's germline CDR1 is SEHNR and CDR2 FQNEAQ (reference sequence). V was clipped by 8 bases and J by 5 bases; unmatched bases: 5. The CDR3 spells CASGPGQGNEKLFF. CDR3 coding DNA: TGTGCCAGCGGTCCGGGACAGGGGAATGAAAAACTGTTTTTT.

This clone has just a few counts. The chain carries TRBV6-1 and TRBJ1-4; 11 bases map to TRBD1. After removal of 6 bases from V and 7 bases from J, the junction contained 10 bases not matched to a gene. CDR1 is MNHNS and CDR2 is SASEGT in the germline V gene. The length of the CDR3 is 16 residues. CDR3 sequence (DNA): TGTGCCAGCAGCGAACCCCCGGGACAGGGGGGTGAAAAACTGTTTTTT. Its protein product is CASSEPPGQGGEKLFF.

This clone was detected only a few times. The genes are TRBV4-2 and TRBJ2-3; 8 nucleotides align to TRBD1. CDR3 length equals 17 residues. V lost 2 bases to trimming and J lost 2 bases; unmatched junction nucleotides: 9. Germline V CDR1 and CDR2: LGHNA, YNFKEQ. The CDR3 region is CASSQPPTGGFTDTQYF. The CDR3 DNA reads TGTGCCAGCAGCCAACCGCCAACAGGGGGTTTCACAGATACGCAGTATTTT.

This clone has a handful of counts. This chain links TRBV10-3 with TRBJ2-7; D is perhaps TRBD1 (6 bases). Trimming shortened V by 10 bases and J by 0 bases, and 10 bases separated the two germline ends. Germline V gene sequence: CDR1 ENHRY, CDR2 SYGVKD. The CDR3 loop spans 12 amino acids. Written as DNA, the CDR3 is TGTGCCACGAGGGACAACTCCTACGAGCAGTACTTC. Amino acid sequence: CATRDNSYEQYF.

This rearrangement joins TRBV6-5 to TRBJ2-2; 7 bases align to TRBD2. V lost 5 bases, J lost 3 bases, and 3 bases stayed unmatched. Germline V gene data show CDR1 as MNHEY and CDR2 as SVGAGI. This CDR3 spans 14 amino acids. CDR3 coding DNA: TGTGCCAGCAGTGGGGGGGTGGACACCGGGGAGCTGTTTTTT. Residues: CASSGGVDTGELFF.

In this sample, this clone turned up a few times. This chain joins TRBV6-1 and TRBJ1-5; D gene ambiguous. The germline CDR1 and CDR2 sequences are MNHNS and SASEGT. This CDR3 comprises 14 residues. V was cut by 2 bases and J by 1 base, with 6 bases left in between. This CDR3 is CASSEYMSNQPQHF. The CDR3, as DNA: TGTGCCAGCAGTGAATACATGAGCAATCAGCCCCAGCATTTT.

The CDR3 loop reads CASSQGAGLGVNEQFF. As DNA, the CDR3 is TGCGCCAGCAGCCAAGGGGCGGGACTAGGGGTTAATGAGCAGTTCTTC. This rearrangement joins TRBV4-1 to TRBJ2-1, with TRBD2 matching over 8 bases. Germline lookup yields CDR1 MGHRA and CDR2 YSYEKL. Losses at the gene ends were 1 base for V and 7 bases for J; bases not matched to a gene: 9. The length of the CDR3 is 16 residues.

The chain is built from TRBV2 and TRBJ2-5; 10 bases are shared with TRBD1. J lost 4 bases, V lost 6 bases, and 5 bases had no gene match. Germline V gives CDR1 SNHLY, CDR2 FYNNEI. The CDR3 covers 14 residues. The CDR3 DNA reads TGTGCCAGCAGACCGACAGGGGGCGGAGAGACCCAGTACTTC. Translated, it gives CASRPTGGGETQYF.

The chain links TRBV27 to TRBJ2-1; a weak D match, TRBD1 (6 bases). The CDR3 spans 14 residues. V lost 3 bases, J lost 10 bases, and 16 bases lay in between. Germline V lookup: CDR1 MNHEY, CDR2 SMNVEV (reference sequence). The CDR3 loop reads CASSFEGVVGEQFF. The CDR3 coding sequence is TGTGCCAGCAGTTTCGAGGGGGTGGTGGGGGAGCAGTTCTTC.

The rearrangement links TRBV7-6 to TRBJ2-7; D is possibly TRBD2 (7 bases). The V gene's germline CDR1 is SGHVS and CDR2 FNYEAQ. V was pared by 2 bases and J by 4 bases, with 18 bases between. This CDR3 comprises 16 residues. CDR3 in DNA: TGTGCCAGCAGCTTACCCCCGGGGGGCTCAAGGTACGAGCAGTACTTC. Protein: CASSLPPGGSRYEQYF.

This clone was counted once. The J gene is TRBJ1-1, the V gene TRBV2, with a weak D call TRBD1 (5 bases). The CDR3 has 14 amino acids. Germline CDR1 and CDR2: SNHLY and FYNNEI. V lost 8 bases to trimming and J lost 0 bases, with 13 bases between them. Written as DNA, the CDR3 is TGTGCCAGCTCCTGGGGGAGGATGAACACTGAAGCTTTCTTT. This codes for CASSWGRMNTEAFF.

This clone came up a few times. The CDR3: CASSSTTTYQETQYF. For the CDR3, the DNA is TGTGCCAGCAGCTCGACCACTACCTACCAAGAGACCCAGTACTTC. V gene TRBV7-9 combines with J gene TRBJ2-5, with D uncertain. V gave up 4 bases and J gave up 0 bases, with 12 bases separating them. From germline, CDR1 is SEHNR and CDR2 FQNEAQ (reference sequence). The CDR3 is 15 residues long.

This clone was seen a few times. The chain joins TRBV2 to TRBJ1-4, with D perhaps matching TRBD1 (6 bases). Looked up from germline, CDR1 is SNHLY and CDR2 is FYNNEI. The germline V and J ends were trimmed by 5 bases and 0 bases, with 19 bases remaining between them. The CDR3 runs to 18 residues. The CDR3 sequence: CASSYPFTGLATNEKLFF. CDR3 sequence (DNA): TGTGCCAGCAGTTACCCTTTTACAGGGCTTGCAACTAATGAAAAACTGTTTTTT.

The chain couples TRBV4-1 to TRBJ2-5; 8 nucleotides line up with TRBD2. The CDR3 extends over 15 amino acids. V dropped 8 bases and J dropped 4; count of bases not matched to a gene: 12. The germline gives CDR1 MGHRA, CDR2 YSYEKL. This CDR3 is CASAKTGGRGETQYF. The CDR3 DNA reads as TGCGCCAGCGCCAAGACGGGGGGGCGCGGAGAGACCCAGTACTTC.

Here the CDR3 DNA reads TGTGCCAGCATACCGTCCCTAGCGGGGGGTCAAGAGACCCAGTACTTC. Its protein product is CASIPSLAGGQETQYF. J is TRBJ2-5 and V is TRBV7-9; TRBD2 matches 11 bases. The germline gives CDR1 SEHNR, CDR2 FQNEAQ (reference sequence). V lost 7 bases to trimming and J lost 2 bases; unmatched junction nucleotides: 9. The CDR3 extends over 16 amino acids.